This T cell receptor beta chain originates from a study of T cell changes during pregnancy in multiple sclerosis. The CDR3 contains 18 residues. With V trimmed by 5 bases and J by 2 bases, 14 bases remained unmatched. CDR1 and CDR2 (germline): LGHNA, YSLEER. The method was immunoSEQ multiplex PCR; TCRdb's version includes in-frame clones alone and lacks a portion of them. The data contain around 71,000 clones, approximately 90% of them singletons. The rearrangement uses TRBV4-3 and TRBJ2-1, with 8 bases that match TRBD2. The sample here was peripheral blood, taken after pregnancy. The sequence derives from a female donor with multiple sclerosis, enrolled in a pregnancy study. CDR3: CASSIWLAGPIPYNEQFF. The DNA for the CDR3 is TGCGCCAGCAGCATATGGCTAGCGGGTCCTATTCCCTACAATGAGCAGTTCTTC.